This is a list of T cell receptor beta chains from one sample in a study of T cells in tumors after PD-1 blockade. Method: immunoSEQ multiplex PCR; TCRdb's copy keeps in-frame clones and lacks some. The table records 60,000 to 65,000 clones, 74% of them present only once. The sample here was PBMCs, taken after anti-PD-1 treatment. The receptors come from a human donor with basal cell carcinoma. Each CDR3 is given with its conserved first and last residue. Fields, in order: CDR3 DNA, CDR3 protein, J gene, clone size, V gene, D gene. D genes are given only for firm matches. Clone sizes are given selectively: once, few, many, or a class where the clone is expanded.

TGTGCCATCTCCGGGGGGGGCGGTTGGAACACTGAAGCTTTCTTT | CAISGGGGWNTEAFF | TRBJ1-1 | NA | TRBV10-3 | NA
TGTGCCAGCAGCCGCCACAGAGAGCGTAATCAGCCCCAGCATTTT | CASSRHRERNQPQHF | TRBJ1-5 | few | TRBV6-2/TRBV6-3 | NA
TGCGCCAGCAGCTTGTTTACGACAGGCTATGGCTACACCTTC | CASSLFTTGYGYTF | TRBJ1-2 | once | TRBV5-1 | NA
TGTGCCAGCAGCGGGGCTTGGGGACTAGTCGAAATCAATGAGCAGTTCTTC | CASSGAWGLVEINEQFF | TRBJ2-1 | NA | TRBV7-9 | TRBD2
TGTGCCACCACAGGGGGCTCTGGAAACACCATATATTTT | CATTGGSGNTIYF | TRBJ1-3 | NA | TRBV10-3 | TRBD1
TGTGCCAGTAGGTTCCGGGACGGCCAAACCGGGGAGCTGTTTTTT | CASRFRDGQTGELFF | TRBJ2-2 | NA | TRBV19 | NA
TGCGCCAGCAGCTTGCCCCCGGCAGGGGCGTCCTACGAGCAGTACTTC | CASSLPPAGASYEQYF | TRBJ2-7 | once | TRBV5-1 | NA
TGTGCCAGCAGGAGCGCCACTAGCGGGGGGGGCACAGATACGCAGTATTTT | CASRSATSGGGTDTQYF | TRBJ2-3 | NA | TRBV5-4 | TRBD2
TGTGCCTGGAGTCCGGACAGGGTTAATGAAAAACTGTTTTTT | CAWSPDRVNEKLFF | TRBJ1-4 | NA | TRBV30 | TRBD1
TGTGCCAGCAGTGAGTGGACAGGGCGAAACTATGGCTACACCTTC | CASSEWTGRNYGYTF | TRBJ1-2 | NA | TRBV2 | TRBD1
TGCAGCGTTGAAGTACAGGGGACCTACGAGCAGTACTTC | CSVEVQGTYEQYF | TRBJ2-7 | NA | TRBV29-1 | TRBD1
TGTGCCAGCAGCCAACGGGGCCAATCCACAGATACGCAGTATTTT | CASSQRGQSTDTQYF | TRBJ2-3 | NA | TRBV7-2 | NA
TGTGCCAGCAGATATTCCGGGGGCCACCAAGAGACCCAGTACTTC | CASRYSGGHQETQYF | TRBJ2-5 | NA | TRBV14 | NA
TGTGCCAGTAAGGGACAGGCTGGCTCCTATAATTCACCCCTCCACTTT | CASKGQAGSYNSPLHF | TRBJ1-6 | NA | TRBV19 | TRBD1
TGTGCCTGGAGTGTTGGACAGGTAGCCAAAAACATTCAGTACTTC | CAWSVGQVAKNIQYF | TRBJ2-4 | NA | TRBV30 | TRBD1
TGTGCCAGCAGGCAAAGGGGGGACAGATCCCCCTACGAGCAGTACTTC | CASRQRGDRSPYEQYF | TRBJ2-7 | NA | TRBV2 | NA
TGTGCCTGGAGTAAGCAGGTAAAAGAGACCCAGTACTTC | CAWSKQVKETQYF | TRBJ2-5 | once | TRBV30 | NA
TGCGCCAGCAGCCAAGGATTAGCGGGGGCCAATGAGCAGTTCTTC | CASSQGLAGANEQFF | TRBJ2-1 | once | TRBV4-1 | TRBD2
TGCGCCAGCAGCTTAGGGGACAGCACAGATACGCAGTATTTT | CASSLGDSTDTQYF | TRBJ2-3 | NA | TRBV5-1 | NA
TGTGCCAGCTCGAATAGCGGGGGGACATACAATGAGCAGTTCTTC | CASSNSGGTYNEQFF | TRBJ2-1 | NA | TRBV18 | TRBD2
TGCAGTGCTAGTCAGGATCCATGGGAGACCCAGTACTTC | CSASQDPWETQYF | TRBJ2-5 | NA | TRBV20-1 | NA
TGTGCCAGCAGTAGGGACAGGGGGCGCCCGGTCACTGAAGCTTTCTTT | CASSRDRGRPVTEAFF | TRBJ1-1 | NA | TRBV6-4 | TRBD1
TGTGCCAGCTCACCACCCCGCGGAGGAGGGGGCACCACCGGGGAGCTGTTTTTT | CASSPPRGGGGTTGELFF | TRBJ2-2 | NA | TRBV18 | NA
TGTGCCAGCAGCTTAGGACTAGCGGGGGCCTACAATGAGCAGTTCTTC | CASSLGLAGAYNEQFF | TRBJ2-1 | NA | TRBV7-8 | TRBD2
TGCGCCAGCAGTGAGAGGGGAACCTACGAGCAGTACTTC | CASSERGTYEQYF | TRBJ2-7 | NA | TRBV10-1 | NA
TGCAGTGCTAGTCCCGGACCGGGACAGGGGAACACTGAAGCTTTCTTT | CSASPGPGQGNTEAFF | TRBJ1-1 | NA | TRBV20-1 | TRBD1
TGCAGCGTTGAAGATCTTAACCGGAACAGGGGGGTCTATGGCTACACCTTC | CSVEDLNRNRGVYGYTF | TRBJ1-2 | NA | TRBV29-1 | TRBD1
TGTGCCAGCAGATTCCAACAAGAGACCCAGTACTTC | CASRFQQETQYF | TRBJ2-5 | NA | TRBV28 | NA
TGTGCCAGCTCGGTGAGTGAGAACACTGAAGCTTTCTTT | CASSVSENTEAFF | TRBJ1-1 | many | TRBV18 | NA
TGTGCCAGCAGTTACTCGAGAGGGCAGGGAAAAGCTGAAGCTTTCTTT | CASSYSRGQGKAEAFF | TRBJ1-1 | NA | TRBV6-5 | NA
TGTGCCAGTAGTATTCAGGGGTCGGGAGGCTACACCTTC | CASSIQGSGGYTF | TRBJ1-2 | NA | TRBV19 | NA
TGTGCCAGCAGTGACCTAAGGTGGGGGGCGGGGGAGCAGTTCTTC | CASSDLRWGAGEQFF | TRBJ2-1 | once | TRBV6-1 | NA
TGTGCCAGCAGTTCCGACAGAGGTAATGAAAAACTGTTTTTT | CASSSDRGNEKLFF | TRBJ1-4 | NA | TRBV6-5 | NA
TGTGCCAGCAGCCAAGACTGGGGGAGCAATCAGCCCCAGCATTTT | CASSQDWGSNQPQHF | TRBJ1-5 | NA | TRBV3-1/TRBV3-2 | NA
TGTGCCAGCAGCGTAGGGCGGGGGGTAATTGATGAGCAGTTCTTC | CASSVGRGVIDEQFF | TRBJ2-1 | once | TRBV9 | TRBD2